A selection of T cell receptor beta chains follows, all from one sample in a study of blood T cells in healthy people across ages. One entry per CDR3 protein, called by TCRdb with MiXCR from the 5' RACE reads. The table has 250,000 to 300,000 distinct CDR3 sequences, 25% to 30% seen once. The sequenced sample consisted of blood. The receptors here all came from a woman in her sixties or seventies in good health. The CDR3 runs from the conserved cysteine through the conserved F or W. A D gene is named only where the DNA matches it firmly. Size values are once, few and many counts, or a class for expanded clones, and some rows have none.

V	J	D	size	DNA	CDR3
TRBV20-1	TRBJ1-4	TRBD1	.	TGCAGTGCTAGAGGTCACAGGGGGCGAGAGGCTAATGAAAAACTGTTTTTT	CSARGHRGREANEKLFF
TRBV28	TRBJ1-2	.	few	TGCGCCAGCAGCCCCATTCCAATTCGGGGCTACACCTTC	CASSPIPIRGYTF
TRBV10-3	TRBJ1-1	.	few	TGTGCCATCAGGATTACAGGGATCACTGAAGCTTTCTTT	CAIRITGITEAFF
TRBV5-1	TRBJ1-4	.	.	TGCGCCAGCAGCTTGATGGGAACGAATGAAAAACTGTTTTTT	CASSLMGTNEKLFF
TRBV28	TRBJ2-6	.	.	TGTGCCAGCAGCTGGGGGAGCTCTGGGGCCAACGTCCTGACTTTC	CASSWGSSGANVLTF
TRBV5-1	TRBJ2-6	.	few	TGCGCCAGTCTAGCATCACAAAGGCGGACCGGGGCCAACGTCCTGACTTTC	CASLASQRRTGANVLTF
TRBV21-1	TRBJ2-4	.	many	TGTGCCAGCAGCAGGGGACTTCTCTGGAGGGTCATTCAGTACTTC	CASSRGLLWRVIQYF
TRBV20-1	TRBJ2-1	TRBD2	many	TGCAGTGCTAGAGATAGGCTAGCGGGAGTAAGTGAGCAGTTCTTC	CSARDRLAGVSEQFF
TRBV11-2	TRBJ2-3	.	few	TGTGCCAGCAGCTTCCCACTAGACGCGCCTACGCAGTATTTT	CASSFPLDAPTQYF
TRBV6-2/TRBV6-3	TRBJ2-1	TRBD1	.	TGTGCCAGTAGGGGGACAGGGGGCCACAATGAGCAGTTCTTC	CASRGTGGHNEQFF
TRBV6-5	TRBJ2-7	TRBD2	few	TGTGCCAGCACCCAGAGGAGCGGGGACTACGAGCAGTACTTC	CASTQRSGDYEQYF
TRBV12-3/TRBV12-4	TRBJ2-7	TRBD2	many	TGTGCCAGCAGTCCATGGACTAGCGGGACCTCCTACGAGCAGTACTTC	CASSPWTSGTSYEQYF
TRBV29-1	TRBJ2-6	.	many	TGCAGCGTTGATCAGGGGACAACCTCCTTCTCTGGGGCCAACGTCCTGACTTTC	CSVDQGTTSFSGANVLTF
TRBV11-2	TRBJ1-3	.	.	TGTGCCAGCAGCTTTGGCGGGGACTTCTTTGGAAACACCATATATTTT	CASSFGGDFFGNTIYF
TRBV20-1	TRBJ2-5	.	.	TGCAGTGCTAGAGTCGGTGAGACCCAGTACTTC	CSARVGETQYF
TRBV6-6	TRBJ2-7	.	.	TGTGCCAGCAGTTTCCAGAGTAACTACGAGCAGTACTTC	CASSFQSNYEQYF
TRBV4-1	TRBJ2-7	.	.	TGCGCCAGTCCTGACCCCAGGGAACCCTACGAGCAGTACTTC	CASPDPREPYEQYF
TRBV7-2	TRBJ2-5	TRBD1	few	TGTGCCAGCAGCTCAGGACAGGGCCCACAAGAGACCCAGTACTTC	CASSSGQGPQETQYF
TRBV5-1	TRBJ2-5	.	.	TGCGCCAGCAGCCGCCTTGACAGGTCCAGGGAGACCCAGTACTTC	CASSRLDRSRETQYF
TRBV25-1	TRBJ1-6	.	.	TGTGCCAGCACTGACGGGCGCGGACCCCTCCACTTT	CASTDGRGPLHF
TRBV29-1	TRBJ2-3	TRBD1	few	TGCAGCCTCGCCGTAGGGGGCGGGAGCACAGATACGCAGTATTTT	CSLAVGGGSTDTQYF
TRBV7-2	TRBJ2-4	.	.	TGTGCCAGCAGCTCTGGGGACACAGGCATGAGGGCCAAAAACATTCAGTACTTC	CASSSGDTGMRAKNIQYF
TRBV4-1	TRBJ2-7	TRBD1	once	TGCGCCAGCAGCCAAGTGGCAGGGGGCAGCTACGAGCAGTACTTC	CASSQVAGGSYEQYF
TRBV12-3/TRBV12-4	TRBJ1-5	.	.	TGTGCCAGCACCTACTCCTCCGAGCTGCCCCAGCATTTT	CASTYSSELPQHF
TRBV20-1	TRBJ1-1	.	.	TGCAGTGCTAGAGATGAGGGCACGGGGGCCGCTCCCTTT	CSARDEGTGAAPF
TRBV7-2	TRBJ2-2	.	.	TGTGCCAGCAGCTTAGAGGGGCCGTTCCGGTTAGGGACCGGGGAGCTGTTTTTT	CASSLEGPFRLGTGELFF
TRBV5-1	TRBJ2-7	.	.	TGCGCCAGCAATAACGGGGCTTCCTACGAGCAGTACTTC	CASNNGASYEQYF
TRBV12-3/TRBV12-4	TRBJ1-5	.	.	TGTGCCAGCAGTTTCGGCCAGCTGAATCAGCCCCAGCATTTT	CASSFGQLNQPQHF
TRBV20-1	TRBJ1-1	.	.	TGCAGTGCTTGGTTAGGAGGGGGGAACACTGAAGCTTTCTTT	CSAWLGGGNTEAFF
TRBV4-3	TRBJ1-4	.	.	TGCGCCAGCAGCCAAGATCCGGCGCTCCAACATGAAAAACTGTTTTTT	CASSQDPALQHEKLFF
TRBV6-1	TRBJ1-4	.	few	TGTGCCAGCAGTGAAACAGGATTTGCAACTAATGAAAAACTGTTTTTT	CASSETGFATNEKLFF
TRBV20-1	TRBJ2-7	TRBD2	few	TGCAGTGCTAGTGCTATTAGCGGGTTCTACGAGCAGTACTTC	CSASAISGFYEQYF
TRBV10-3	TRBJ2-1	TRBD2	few	TGTGCCATCAGTGAGTCGATGGCTAGCGGGAGATACGAGCAGTTCTTC	CAISESMASGRYEQFF
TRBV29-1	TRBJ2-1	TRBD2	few	TGCAGCGTAGCGGGAGGGCCGAATGAGCAGTTCTTC	CSVAGGPNEQFF
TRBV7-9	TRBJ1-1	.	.	TGTGCCAGCAGCTTCGGCGCCATGAACACTGAAGCTTTCTTT	CASSFGAMNTEAFF
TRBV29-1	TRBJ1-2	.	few	TGCAGCGTTAAACTACGACCGGGATCGGAGATCTATCGCTATGGCTACACCTTC	CSVKLRPGSEIYRYGYTF
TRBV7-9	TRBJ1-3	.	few	TGTGCCAGCAGCCCCTCCGACAGAATCAACACCATATATTTT	CASSPSDRINTIYF
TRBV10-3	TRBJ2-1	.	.	TGTGCCATCGGCTTAGCGGCTGAGCAGTTCTTC	CAIGLAAEQFF
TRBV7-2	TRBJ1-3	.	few	TGTGCCAGCAGCGACAATAGGGTCGGAAACACCATATATTTT	CASSDNRVGNTIYF
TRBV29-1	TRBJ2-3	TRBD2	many	TGCAGCGTGAAGGGACTAGCGGGGGGGCCAGATACGCAGTATTTT	CSVKGLAGGPDTQYF
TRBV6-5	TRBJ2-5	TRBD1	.	TGTGCCAGCAGTCAGGGACAGGGAGCGGAGACCCAGTACTTC	CASSQGQGAETQYF
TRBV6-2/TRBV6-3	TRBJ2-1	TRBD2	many	TGTGCCAGCAGCCCCTCTAGCGGGAGCCGTTACAATGAGCAGTTCTTC	CASSPSSGSRYNEQFF
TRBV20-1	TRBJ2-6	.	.	TGCAGTGCTAACCGACAGTCTGGGGCCAACGTCCTGACTTTC	CSANRQSGANVLTF
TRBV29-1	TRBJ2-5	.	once	TGCAGCGTGGAGATAACGGAAAGGACCCAGTACTTC	CSVEITERTQYF
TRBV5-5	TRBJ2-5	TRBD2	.	TGTGCCCGCAGCTTGTCGACTAGCGGAGAAGAGACCCAGTACTTC	CARSLSTSGEETQYF
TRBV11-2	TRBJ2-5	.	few	TGTGCCAGCAGCCTTTCCCAGACCCAGTACTTC	CASSLSQTQYF
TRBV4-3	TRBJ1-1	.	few	TGCGCCAGCAGCCAAGATAATGGGACACCGGTGCCTGAAGCTTTCTTT	CASSQDNGTPVPEAFF
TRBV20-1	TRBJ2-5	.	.	TGCAGTGCTAGATTTAGGGCCAAAGAGACCCAGTACTTC	CSARFRAKETQYF
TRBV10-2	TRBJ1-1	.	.	TGCGCCAGCAGTGAGGCAGGATTGAACACTGAAGCTTTCTTT	CASSEAGLNTEAFF
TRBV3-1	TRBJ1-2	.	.	TGTGCCAGCAGCCAAGGGGATTGGGGCTACACCTTC	CASSQGDWGYTF
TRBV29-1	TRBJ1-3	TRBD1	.	TGCAGCGTACAAGGGGGCGCTTTTGGAAACACCATATATTTT	CSVQGGAFGNTIYF
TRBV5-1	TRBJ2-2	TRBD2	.	TGCGCCAGCCGGGGACTAGGGCCCACCGGGGAGCTGCTTTTT	CASRGLGPTGELLF